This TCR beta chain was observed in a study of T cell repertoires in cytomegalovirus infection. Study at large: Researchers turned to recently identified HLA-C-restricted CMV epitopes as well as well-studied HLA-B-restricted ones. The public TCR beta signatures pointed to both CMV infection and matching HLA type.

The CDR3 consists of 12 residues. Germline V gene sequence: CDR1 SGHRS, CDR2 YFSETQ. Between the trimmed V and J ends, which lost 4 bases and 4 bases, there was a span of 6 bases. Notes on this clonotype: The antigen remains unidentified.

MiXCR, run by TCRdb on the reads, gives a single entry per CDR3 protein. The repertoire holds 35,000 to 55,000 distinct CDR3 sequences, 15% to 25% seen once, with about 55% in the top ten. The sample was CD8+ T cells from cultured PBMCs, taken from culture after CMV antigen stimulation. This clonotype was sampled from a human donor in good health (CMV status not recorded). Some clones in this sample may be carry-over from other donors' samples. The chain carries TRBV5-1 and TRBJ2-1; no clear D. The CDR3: CASSPNYNEQFF. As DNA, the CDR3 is TGCGCCAGCAGCCCCAATTACAATGAGCAGTTCTTC.